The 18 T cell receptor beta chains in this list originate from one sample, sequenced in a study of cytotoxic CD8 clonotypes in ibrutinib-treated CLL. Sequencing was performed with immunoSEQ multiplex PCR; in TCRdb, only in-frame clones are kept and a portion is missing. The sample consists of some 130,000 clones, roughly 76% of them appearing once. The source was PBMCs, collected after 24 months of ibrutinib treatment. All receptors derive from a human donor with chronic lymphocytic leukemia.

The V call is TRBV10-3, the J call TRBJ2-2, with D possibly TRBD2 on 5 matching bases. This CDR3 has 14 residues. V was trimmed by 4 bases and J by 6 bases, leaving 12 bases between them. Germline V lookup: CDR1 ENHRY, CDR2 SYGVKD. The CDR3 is CAISGLASAGELFF. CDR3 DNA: TGTGCCATCAGTGGTCTAGCTTCCGCCGGGGAGCTGTTTTTT.

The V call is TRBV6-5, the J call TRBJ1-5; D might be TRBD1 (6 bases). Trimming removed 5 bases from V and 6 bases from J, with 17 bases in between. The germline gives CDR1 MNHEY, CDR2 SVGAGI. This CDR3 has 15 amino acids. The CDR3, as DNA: TGTGCCAGCAGTCCCAAGTGGGGGCGGGCTCAGCCCCAGCATTTT. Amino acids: CASSPKWGRAQPQHF.

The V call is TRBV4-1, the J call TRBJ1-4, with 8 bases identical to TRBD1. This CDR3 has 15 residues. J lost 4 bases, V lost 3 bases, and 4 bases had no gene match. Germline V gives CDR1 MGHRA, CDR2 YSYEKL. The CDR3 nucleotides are TGCGCCAGCAGCCACGGGGGACAGGATAATGAAAAACTGTTTTTT. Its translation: CASSHGGQDNEKLFF.

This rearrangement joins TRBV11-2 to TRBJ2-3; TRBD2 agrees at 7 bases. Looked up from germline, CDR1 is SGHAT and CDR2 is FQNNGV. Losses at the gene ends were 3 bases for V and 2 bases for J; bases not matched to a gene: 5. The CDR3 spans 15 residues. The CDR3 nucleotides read TGTGCCAGCAGCTTTCCGAGCGGGGCCACAGATACGCAGTATTTT. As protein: CASSFPSGATDTQYF.

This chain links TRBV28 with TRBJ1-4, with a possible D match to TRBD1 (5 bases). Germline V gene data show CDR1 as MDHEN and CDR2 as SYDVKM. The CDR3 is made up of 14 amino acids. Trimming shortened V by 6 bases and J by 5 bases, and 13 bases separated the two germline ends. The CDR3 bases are TGTGCCAGCAGCCGTGGGGGATCAAATGAAAAACTGTTTTTT. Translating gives CASSRGGSNEKLFF.

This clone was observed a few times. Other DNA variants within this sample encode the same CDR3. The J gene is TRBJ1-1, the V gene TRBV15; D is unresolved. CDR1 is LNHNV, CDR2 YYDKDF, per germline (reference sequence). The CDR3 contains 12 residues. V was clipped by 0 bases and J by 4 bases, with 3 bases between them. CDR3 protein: CATSRDTTEAFF. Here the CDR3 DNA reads TGTGCCACCAGCAGAGATACCACTGAAGCTTTCTTT. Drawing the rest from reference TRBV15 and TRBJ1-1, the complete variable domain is DAMVIQNPRYQVTQFGKPVTLSCSQTLNHNVMYWYQQKSSQAPKLLFHYYDKDFNNEADTPDNFQSRRPNTSFCFLDIRSPGLGDTAMYLCATSRDTTEAFFGQGTRLTVV.

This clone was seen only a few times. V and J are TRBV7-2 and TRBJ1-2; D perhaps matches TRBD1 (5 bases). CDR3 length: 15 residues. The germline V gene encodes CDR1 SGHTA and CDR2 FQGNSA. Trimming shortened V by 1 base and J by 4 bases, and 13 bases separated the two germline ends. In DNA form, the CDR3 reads TGTGCCAGCAGCTTAGGTCCCCCTGGGGGCTATGGCTACACCTTC. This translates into CASSLGPPGGYGYTF.

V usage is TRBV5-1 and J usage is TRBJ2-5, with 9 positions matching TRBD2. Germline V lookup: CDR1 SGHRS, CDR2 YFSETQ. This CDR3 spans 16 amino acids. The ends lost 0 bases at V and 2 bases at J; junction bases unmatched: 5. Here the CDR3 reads CASSLVVAGGQETQYF. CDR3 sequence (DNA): TGCGCCAGCAGCTTGGTCGTGGCGGGGGGGCAAGAGACCCAGTACTTC.

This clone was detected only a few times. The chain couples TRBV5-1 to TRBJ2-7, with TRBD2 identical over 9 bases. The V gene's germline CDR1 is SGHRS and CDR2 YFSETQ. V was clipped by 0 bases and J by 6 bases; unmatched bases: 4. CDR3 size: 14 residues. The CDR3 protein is CASSLAGTSSEQYF. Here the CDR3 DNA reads TGCGCCAGCAGCTTGGCCGGGACTAGCAGCGAGCAGTACTTC.

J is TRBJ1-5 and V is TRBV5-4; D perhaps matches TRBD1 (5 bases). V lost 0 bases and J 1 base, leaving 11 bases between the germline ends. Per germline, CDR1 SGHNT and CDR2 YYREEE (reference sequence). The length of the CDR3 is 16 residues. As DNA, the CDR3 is TGTGCCAGCAGCTTGGGGGGGATGGGGAGCAATCAGCCCCAGCATTTT. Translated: CASSLGGMGSNQPQHF. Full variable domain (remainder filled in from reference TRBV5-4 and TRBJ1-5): ETGVTQSPTHLIKTRGQQVTLRCSSQSGHNTVSWYQQALGQGPQFIFQYYREEENGRGNFPPRFSGLQFPNYSSELNVNALELDDSALYLCASSLGGMGSNQPQHFGDGTRLSIL.

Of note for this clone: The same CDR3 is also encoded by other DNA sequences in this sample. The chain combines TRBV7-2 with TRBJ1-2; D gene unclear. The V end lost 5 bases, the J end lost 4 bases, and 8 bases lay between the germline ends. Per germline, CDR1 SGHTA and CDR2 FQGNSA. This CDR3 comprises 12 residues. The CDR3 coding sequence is TGTGCCAGCAGCCAGACCGGCTATGGCTACACCTTC. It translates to CASSQTGYGYTF.

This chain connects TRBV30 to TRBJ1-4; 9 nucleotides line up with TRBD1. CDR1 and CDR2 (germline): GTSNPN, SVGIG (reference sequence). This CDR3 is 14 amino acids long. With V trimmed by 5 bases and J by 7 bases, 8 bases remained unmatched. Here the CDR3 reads CAWGTGTGSEKLFF. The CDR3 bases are TGTGCCTGGGGGACCGGGACAGGGAGTGAAAAACTGTTTTTT.

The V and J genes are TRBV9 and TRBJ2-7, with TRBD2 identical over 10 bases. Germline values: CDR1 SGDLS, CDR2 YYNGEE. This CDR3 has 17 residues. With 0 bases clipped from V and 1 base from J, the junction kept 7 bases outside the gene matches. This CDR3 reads CASSVAPLAGASYEQYF. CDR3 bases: TGTGCCAGCAGCGTAGCCCCCCTAGCGGGAGCGTCCTACGAGCAGTACTTC.

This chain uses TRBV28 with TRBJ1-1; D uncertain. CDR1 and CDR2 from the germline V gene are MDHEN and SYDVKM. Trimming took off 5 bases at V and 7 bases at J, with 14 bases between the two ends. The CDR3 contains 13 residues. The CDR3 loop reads CASSPLWRYEAFF. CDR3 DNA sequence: TGTGCCAGCAGTCCTCTCTGGCGATATGAAGCTTTCTTT.

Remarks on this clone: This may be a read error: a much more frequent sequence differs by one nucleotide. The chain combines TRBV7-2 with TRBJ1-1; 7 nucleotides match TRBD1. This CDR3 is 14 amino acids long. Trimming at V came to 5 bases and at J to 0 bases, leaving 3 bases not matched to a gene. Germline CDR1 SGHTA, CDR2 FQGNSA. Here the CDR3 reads CASSLGQMNTEAFF. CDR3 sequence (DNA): TGTGCCAGCAGCCTGGGACAGATGAACACTGAAGCTTTCTTT. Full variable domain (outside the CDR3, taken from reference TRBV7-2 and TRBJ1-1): GAGVSQSPSNKVTEKGKDVELRCDPISGHTALYWYRQSLGQGLEFLIYFQGNSAPDKSGLPSDRFSAERTGGSVSTLTIQRTQQEDSAVYLCASSLGQMNTEAFFGQGTRLTVV.

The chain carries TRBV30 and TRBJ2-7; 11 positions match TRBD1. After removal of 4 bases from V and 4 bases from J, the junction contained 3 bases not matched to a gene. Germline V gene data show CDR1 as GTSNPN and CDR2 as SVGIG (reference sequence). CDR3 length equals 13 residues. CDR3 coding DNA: TGTGCCTGGATTGGGACAGGGGGTTACGAGCAGTACTTC. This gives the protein CAWIGTGGYEQYF.

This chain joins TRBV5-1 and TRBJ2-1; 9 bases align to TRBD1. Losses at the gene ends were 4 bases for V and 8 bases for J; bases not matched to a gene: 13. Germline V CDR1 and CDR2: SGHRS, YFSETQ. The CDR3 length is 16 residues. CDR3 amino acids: CASSPPGTGKLDEQFF. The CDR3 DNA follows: TGCGCCAGCAGCCCCCCCGGGACAGGGAAGTTGGATGAGCAGTTCTTC.

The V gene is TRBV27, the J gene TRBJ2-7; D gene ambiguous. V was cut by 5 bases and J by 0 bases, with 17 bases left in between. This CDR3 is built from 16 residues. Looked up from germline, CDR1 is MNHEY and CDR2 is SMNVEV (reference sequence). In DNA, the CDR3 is TGTGCCAGCAGTCCCTTCGACACTGGCGGCTCCTACGAGCAGTACTTC. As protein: CASSPFDTGGSYEQYF.